This TCR beta chain was obtained from a study of lymphopenia after photon versus proton radiotherapy. Unmatched junction bases numbered 2, after V lost 2 bases and J lost 4 bases. Germline assignment: CDR1 MNHNS and CDR2 SASEGT. The CDR3 covers 16 residues. Concerning this clone itself: Its specificity is unknown.

Overall study findings and caveats: Larger post-nadir TCR diversity loss correlated inversely with survival in deceased patients. Relative stability marked proton patients; photon patients lost diversity and naive cells. Survival link was tested only in deceased patients; proton benefit remains a possibility. Post-nadir diversity loss with photons came from oligoclonal expansion, particularly CD8+ Temra cells.

The table came from immunoSEQ multiplex PCR; TCRdb's copy has only in-frame clones and leaves some out. The profile shows approximately 170,000 clones, roughly nine tenths of them singletons. The TCR comes from a man aged 45-60 years with gastric cancer. Sequenced here: peripheral blood, sampled from a patient treated with photon-based radiotherapy. The V gene is TRBV6-1, the J gene TRBJ2-2; 12 bases agree with TRBD2. The CDR3 reads CASSERLAGATGELFF. The CDR3 bases are TGTGCCAGCAGTGAACGACTAGCGGGAGCCACCGGGGAGCTGTTTTTT.